The 28 T cell receptor beta chains presented below share a single source sample, sequenced in a study of siplizumab effects on memory and regulatory T cells. TCRdb's copy holds only in-frame clones and misses some; the assay was immunoSEQ multiplex PCR. Among some 100,000 clones, around 90% were seen once, and the ten largest hold about 12%. The sequencing input was non-Treg CD4+ T cells sorted from blood. All receptors come from a human donor in good health.

This rearrangement joins TRBV19 to TRBJ1-3; D uncertain. Germline values: CDR1 LNHDA, CDR2 SQIVND (reference sequence). The V end was cut by 5 bases, the J end by 0 bases, with 11 bases between. The CDR3 extends over 15 amino acids. The DNA of the CDR3 is TGTGCCAGTAGTCTGGACGGAAGCTCTGGAAACACCATATATTTT. Translating it yields CASSLDGSSGNTIYF. Filled out from reference TRBV19 and TRBJ1-3, the complete variable domain reads DGGITQSPKYLFRKEGQNVTLSCEQNLNHDAMYWYRQDPGQGLRLIYYSQIVNDFQKGDIAEGYSVSREKKESFPLTVTSAQKNPTAFYLCASSLDGSSGNTIYFGEGSWLTVV.

The chain employs TRBV18 and TRBJ2-1, with TRBD2 matching over 7 bases. V trimming: 2 bases; J trimming: 5 bases; junction bases outside the gene matches: 9. This CDR3 is 16 amino acids long. Germline assignment: CDR1 KGHSH and CDR2 LQKENI. CDR3 residues: CASSPIAGLPNNEQFF. The CDR3 bases are TGTGCCAGCTCACCAATAGCGGGCCTACCTAACAATGAGCAGTTCTTC.

The V call is TRBV11-1, the J call TRBJ1-3, with no clear D. V was trimmed by 2 bases and J by 0 bases, leaving 8 bases between them. Germline V gene data show CDR1 as SGHAT and CDR2 as FQDESV (reference sequence). The CDR3 spans 15 residues. The CDR3: CASSLTDLSGNTIYF. In nucleotides, the CDR3 is TGTGCCAGCAGCTTAACAGACCTCTCTGGAAACACCATATATTTT.

V and J are TRBV7-2 and TRBJ2-1; 10 bases agree with TRBD2. V dropped 10 bases and J dropped 4; count of bases not matched to a gene: 10. The length of the CDR3 is 15 residues. Germline V lookup: CDR1 SGHTA, CDR2 FQGNSA. CDR3 protein: CATLPTSGSYNEQFF. The CDR3 DNA follows: TGTGCCACCCTTCCGACTAGCGGGTCGTACAATGAGCAGTTCTTC.

CDR3 in amino acids: CASSLVLGTSLTEAFF. In DNA, the CDR3 is TGTGCCAGCAGCTTAGTCCTCGGGACATCTCTCACTGAAGCTTTCTTT. The chain employs TRBV7-8 and TRBJ1-1; D may be TRBD1 (6 bases). The ends were cut back, 1 base at V and 4 bases at J, with 16 bases in the middle. The CDR3 length is 16 residues. Germline CDR1 reads SGHVS; CDR2 reads FQNEAQ.

The V call is TRBV19, the J call TRBJ2-3; D uncertain. The CDR3 consists of 14 residues. Germline values: CDR1 LNHDA, CDR2 SQIVND (reference sequence). V shed 6 bases and J shed 1 base, with 11 bases lying between them. This chain's CDR3 is CASSLEDGTDTQYF. CDR3 DNA: TGTGCCAGTAGCCTAGAGGACGGCACAGATACGCAGTATTTT.

The chain couples TRBV21-1 to TRBJ2-5; TRBD2 reflects the table's D call only, with no check against the DNA. TRBV21-1 is labeled a pseudogene. This CDR3 has 17 amino acids. The CDR3, as DNA: TGTGCCAGCAGCAAATACGCTGAGCGGGAGACTCGAGAGACCCAGTACTTC. Encoded protein: CASSKYAERETRETQYF.

This clone was detected only once. The rearrangement joins TRBV6-5 to TRBJ1-4; 7 bases map to TRBD1. With V trimmed by 0 bases and J by 5 bases, 3 bases remained unmatched. The length of the CDR3 is 15 residues. CDR1 MNHEY and CDR2 SVGAGI come from the germline V gene. CDR3 coding DNA: TGTGCCAGCAGTTACTCGGGACAGAAGAATGAAAAACTGTTTTTT. Protein product: CASSYSGQKNEKLFF.

The chain employs TRBV11-3 and TRBJ2-1, with D possibly TRBD1 on 5 matching bases. Germline CDR1 reads SGHNT; CDR2 reads YENEEA. This CDR3 is 13 amino acids long. V lost 0 bases and J lost 5, with 5 bases in between. The CDR3: CASSLETDNEQFF. DNA of the CDR3: TGTGCCAGCAGCTTAGAGACAGACAATGAGCAGTTCTTC.

This clone was picked up a small number of times. The V call is TRBV5-1, the J call TRBJ2-5, with 9 bases that match TRBD2. After removal of 0 bases from V and 4 bases from J, the junction contained 7 bases not matched to a gene. Per the germline V gene, CDR1 is SGHRS and CDR2 is YFSETQ. This CDR3 is 16 amino acids long. CDR3 loop: CASSLGSGSIGETQYF. The DNA for the CDR3 is TGCGCCAGCAGCTTGGGTAGCGGGAGCATAGGAGAGACCCAGTACTTC.

The CDR3: CASSRRRGVDTEAFF. The CDR3 DNA is TGTGCCAGCTCACGACGCCGGGGGGTTGATACTGAAGCTTTCTTT. This sequence joins TRBV18 and TRBJ1-1, with D possibly being TRBD1 (5 bases). Trimming took off 4 bases at V and 5 bases at J, with 17 bases between the two ends. CDR1 is KGHSH and CDR2 is LQKENI in the germline V gene. This CDR3 spans 15 amino acids.

The gene calls are TRBV6-1 and TRBJ1-1; D is uncertain. This CDR3 comprises 12 residues. V was clipped by 7 bases and J by 0 bases, with 6 bases between them. The germline V gene encodes CDR1 MNHNS and CDR2 SASEGT. The CDR3 DNA reads as TGTGCCAGCATAACGGTGAACACTGAAGCTTTCTTT. Its protein product is CASITVNTEAFF.

V gene TRBV18 combines with J gene TRBJ2-7; D ambiguous. V lost 0 bases, J lost 3 bases, and 12 bases lay in between. This CDR3 has 15 amino acids. CDR1 is KGHSH and CDR2 is LQKENI in the germline V gene. The DNA for the CDR3 is TGTGCCAGCTCACCACCTTCGACTCCGGGCTACGAGCAGTACTTC. Protein product: CASSPPSTPGYEQYF.

The J gene is TRBJ1-1, the V gene TRBV4-1, with D uncertain. V lost 0 bases, J lost 1 base, and 12 bases lay in between. The CDR3 consists of 16 residues. Germline V gene sequence: CDR1 MGHRA, CDR2 YSYEKL. The CDR3 protein is CASSQESGQTNTEAFF. The CDR3 DNA is TGCGCCAGCAGCCAAGAGAGCGGTCAGACGAACACTGAAGCTTTCTTT.

The V gene is TRBV28, the J gene TRBJ2-7, with a tentative D call TRBD2 (5 bases). There are 17 residues in the CDR3. The V end lost 5 bases, the J end lost 2 bases, and 22 bases lay between the germline ends. CDR1 is MDHEN and CDR2 is SYDVKM in the germline V gene. The DNA of the CDR3 is TGTGCCAGCAGTCCGCTAAAGGTCGAGCGGCCCACCTACGAGCAGTACTTC. This sequence encodes CASSPLKVERPTYEQYF.

The chain employs TRBV28 and TRBJ2-2; TRBD2 might be the D (6 bases). CDR1 is MDHEN and CDR2 is SYDVKM in the germline V gene. V was trimmed by 3 bases and J by 3 bases, leaving 17 bases between them. The CDR3 contains 17 residues. CDR3 in DNA: TGTGCCAGCAGTTTTAAGGCCCCGGGGGTCGACACCGGGGAGCTGTTTTTT. Translating it yields CASSFKAPGVDTGELFF.

The chain combines TRBV11-3 with TRBJ2-3; TRBD2 matches at 8 bases. Germline loops: CDR1 SGHNT, CDR2 YENEEA. V lost 8 bases to trimming and J lost 3 bases; unmatched junction nucleotides: 10. The CDR3 is 15 residues long. CDR3 coding DNA: TGTGCCAGCCCATGGGGCGGGAGGAAAACAGATACGCAGTATTTT. It encodes CASPWGGRKTDTQYF.

V and J are TRBV7-2 and TRBJ2-1; 15 nucleotides agree with TRBD2. Losses at the gene ends were 1 base for V and 3 bases for J; bases not matched to a gene: 4. The CDR3 consists of 18 residues. Germline values: CDR1 SGHTA, CDR2 FQGNSA. The CDR3 DNA is TGTGCCAGCAGCTTAGAGGGGACTAGCGGGAGGTACTACAATGAGCAGTTCTTC. Its translation: CASSLEGTSGRYYNEQFF.

This rearrangement joins TRBV30 to TRBJ2-7; TRBD1 aligns across 9 bases. The trim removed 5 bases at V and 4 bases at J, leaving 3 bases unmatched. The CDR3 totals 12 residues. Germline loops: CDR1 GTSNPN, CDR2 SVGIG (reference sequence). The CDR3 sequence is CAWRQGVYEQYF. The CDR3 DNA reads TGTGCCTGGCGACAGGGGGTTTACGAGCAGTACTTC.

J is TRBJ2-5 and V is TRBV19, with TRBD2 as a possible D gene (5 bases). This CDR3 is 16 amino acids long. The V and J ends lost 5 bases and 2 bases respectively, with 18 bases between them. Germline-derived CDR1 and CDR2 are LNHDA and SQIVND (reference sequence). CDR3 DNA sequence: TGTGCCAGTAGTGTCACGGGGAGCTCCCTACAAGAGACCCAGTACTTC. This encodes CASSVTGSSLQETQYF.

The CDR3 DNA is TGTGCCAGCAGTAACCGGGACAGGGGAAAGACTGAAGCTTTCTTT. Its protein product is CASSNRDRGKTEAFF. The genes are TRBV6-6 and TRBJ1-1; 10 bases match TRBD1. Germline trimming cut 5 bases from V and 5 bases from J; bases unmatched to any gene: 8. This CDR3 has 15 residues. Germline loops: CDR1 MNHNY, CDR2 SVGAGI (reference sequence).

This chain connects TRBV6-6 to TRBJ1-1; D is unresolved. The CDR3 runs 14 residues. The ends were cut back, 0 bases at V and 5 bases at J, with 10 bases in the middle. Per germline, CDR1 MNHNY and CDR2 SVGAGI (reference sequence). The CDR3 DNA is TGTGCCAGCAGTTACTCGATACCTTTGACTGAAGCTTTCTTT. The encoded protein is CASSYSIPLTEAFF.

V gene TRBV12-5 combines with J gene TRBJ1-2; 9 nucleotides match TRBD1. The germline CDR1 and CDR2 sequences are LGHNT and FRNRAP. V was clipped by 4 bases and J by 6 bases; unmatched bases: 12. The CDR3 extends over 16 amino acids. The CDR3 DNA reads TGTGCTAGTGGTTCTAACAACAGGGGGCGCCTGGATGGCTACACCTTC. Protein: CASGSNNRGRLDGYTF.

The rearrangement links TRBV7-8 to TRBJ2-3; TRBD2 is a possible D gene (6 bases). The germline V and J ends were trimmed by 5 bases and 0 bases, with 15 bases remaining between them. Germline lookup yields CDR1 SGHVS and CDR2 FQNEAQ. The CDR3 has 16 amino acids. The CDR3 is CASSARSGLSTDTQYF. The CDR3 DNA follows: TGTGCCAGCAGCGCCCGGTCAGGACTAAGCACAGATACGCAGTATTTT.

The chain combines TRBV28 with TRBJ2-7; D is uncertain. The CDR3 has 13 amino acids. Germline V lookup: CDR1 MDHEN, CDR2 SYDVKM. The V end was cut by 3 bases, the J end by 4 bases, with 10 bases between. This CDR3 is CASSLGTDYEQYF. The CDR3 DNA follows: TGTGCCAGCAGTTTGGGAACAGATTACGAGCAGTACTTC.

The chain uses TRBV7-2 and TRBJ2-1; TRBD1 agrees at 7 bases. With 4 bases clipped from V and 6 bases from J, the junction kept 6 bases outside the gene matches. Germline V gene data show CDR1 as SGHTA and CDR2 as FQGNSA. The CDR3 is 14 residues long. CDR3 loop: CASSSPGQRNEQFF. The CDR3 DNA follows: TGTGCCAGCAGCTCTCCGGGACAGCGCAATGAGCAGTTCTTC.

The V call is TRBV5-4, the J call TRBJ1-1; TRBD1 matches at 9 bases. There are 12 residues in the CDR3. CDR1 is SGHNT and CDR2 is YYREEE in the germline V gene (reference sequence). With V trimmed by 3 bases and J by 6 bases, 0 bases remained unmatched. CDR3 coding DNA: TGTGCCAGCAGCTGGACAGGGGCTGAAGCTTTCTTT. This encodes CASSWTGAEAFF.

The gene calls are TRBV5-1 and TRBJ2-5; no clear D gene. Germline assignment: CDR1 SGHRS and CDR2 YFSETQ. V was pared by 2 bases and J by 2 bases, with 13 bases between. The CDR3 sequence is 15 residues long. The DNA of the CDR3 is TGCGCCAGCAGCTTCCAGAGTGGTATACAAGAGACCCAGTACTTC. Protein product: CASSFQSGIQETQYF.